The entry below gives a single T cell receptor beta chain sequence along with its context. The sample belongs to a study of T cells in localized non-small cell lung cancer. The assay was immunoSEQ multiplex PCR, and TCRdb's table has in-frame clones only and misses some. This sample yields approximately 20,000 clones, of which around 85% are seen a single time; about 15% belongs to the top ten. Trimming pared 0 bases from V and 6 bases from J, leaving 14 bases between. CDR3 length: 15 residues. CDR1 is SGHRS and CDR2 is YFSETQ in the germline V gene. This chain joins TRBV5-1 and TRBJ2-3; no clear D. The sequence derives from a woman between 35 and 70 years old with stage II squamous cell lung carcinoma. Sequenced here: PBMCs, sampled before any cancer treatment. The CDR3 region is CASSLVPKEKDTQYF. The CDR3 region has the DNA TGCGCCAGCAGCTTGGTCCCGAAGGAGAAGGATACGCAGTATTTT.